One and the same sample provided the 3 T cell receptor beta chains below, sequenced in a study of CD8+ T cells in alopecia areata. As for treatment: oral pan-JAK inhibitor, 5-10 mg twice daily. TCR sequencing used cDNA made by reverse transcription of extracted RNA. Here immunoSEQ multiplex PCR was the method, and the copy in TCRdb shows in-frame clones only, minus some. The data show 150,000 to 200,000 clones, about three fifths seen once. This sample comprised CD4+ T cells sorted from blood, obtained around week 50, from a patient treated with tofacitinib. The receptors originated from a human donor with alopecia areata.

V gene TRBV5-1 combines with J gene TRBJ2-7; 8 bases line up with TRBD1. J gave up 4 bases and V 0 bases, and 9 bases lay outside the gene matches. CDR1 is SGHRS and CDR2 is YFSETQ in the germline V gene. This CDR3 is built from 16 residues. Here the CDR3 reads CASSLGTGMGRYEQYF. In DNA, the CDR3 is TGCGCCAGCAGCTTGGGGACAGGGATGGGAAGGTACGAGCAGTACTTC.

This clone was seen only a few times. The genes are TRBV29-1 and TRBJ1-4; 9 bases match TRBD1. The J segment lost 6 bases and the V segment lost 4 bases, leaving 3 bases of the junction unmatched. The CDR3 covers 13 residues. Germline V lookup: CDR1 SQVTM, CDR2 ANQGSEA. CDR3 sequence (DNA): TGCAGCGTTGGGGACAGGGCGGATGAAAAACTGTTTTTT. Its protein product is CSVGDRADEKLFF.

This clone is a singleton in its sample. V usage is TRBV2 and J usage is TRBJ1-6; TRBD1 agrees at 10 bases. This CDR3 spans 15 amino acids. Trimming removed 7 bases from V and 6 bases from J; junction bases left unmatched: 6. Germline CDR1 and CDR2: SNHLY and FYNNEI. CDR3 DNA sequence: TGTGCCAGCACCCCCCGGACAGGGGGTAATTCACCCCTCCACTTT. Protein product: CASTPRTGGNSPLHF.